Listed below are T cell receptor beta chains from one sample, sequenced in a study of T cells in Graves' hyperthyroidism and ophthalmopathy. From the multiplex PCR reads, TCRdb called clonotypes with MiXCR, one entry per CDR3 protein. The sample lists around 240,000 distinct CDR3 sequences; 13% to 15% were seen once. Sequenced: blood. These receptors all stem from a woman aged 40 to 50 with Graves' hyperthyroidism that later progressed to Graves' ophthalmopathy. The CDR3 runs from the conserved cysteine through the conserved F or W.

v_call cdr3_aa
TRBV6-1 CASWYRGKNEQFF
TRBV9 CASSGAGGPYNEQFF
TRBV19 CASRQGSTDTQYF
TRBV29-1 CSVPRGGKAYEQYF
TRBV4-1 CASSQEGPVEPNSYEQYF
TRBV20-1 CSARAGVDTQYF
TRBV9 CASSVGLAGATDTQYF
TRBV6-1 CTSSCAPGLEQETQYF
TRBV19 CASSLDRINGELFF
TRBV20-1 CSARVDTLLEQFF
TRBV10-3 CAISEAGGGYEQYF
TRBV6-2/TRBV6-3 CASMRRPYEQYF
TRBV27 CASRPLGQKETQYF
TRBV19 CASKDRSERSYEQYF
TRBV28 CASSFSGVAYNEQFF
TRBV12-3/TRBV12-4 CASSLAFSSGNTGELFF
TRBV28 CASILQGAGNQPQHF
TRBV11-1 CASSPRLAGVNEQFF
TRBV30 CAWGKGIANSPLHF
TRBV28 CASKVKVTSGRAGTGELFF
TRBV28 CASELTWGSYNEQFF
TRBV28 CASRNQGLVGYF
TRBV12-3/TRBV12-4 CASSHRTLGYTF
TRBV20-1 CSAGSVTDTQYF
TRBV28 CASSLRRSRLSSGNTIYF
TRBV10-3 CAIRETSGRAADTQYF